Listed here are 8 T cell receptor beta chains from one sample, sequenced in a study of blood T cell repertoires in COVID-19. Only in-frame clones appear in the TCRdb table, and some are missing; sequencing was by immunoSEQ multiplex PCR. The sample records fewer than 150,000 clones, about 85% being singletons. The specimen was peripheral blood. The source of these receptors is a human donor in a cohort sampled during active COVID-19.

This sequence joins TRBV5-1 and TRBJ2-7; 10 nucleotides agree with TRBD1. Losses at the gene ends were 2 bases for V and 5 bases for J; bases not matched to a gene: 7. This CDR3 has 15 residues. The germline gives CDR1 SGHRS, CDR2 YFSETQ. The CDR3 DNA reads as TGCGCCAGCAGCTTAACAGGGACAGGGGTTGACGAGCAGTACTTC. Translated: CASSLTGTGVDEQYF.

The V and J genes are TRBV19 and TRBJ2-5; possibly TRBD1 for D (6 bases). Germline V lookup: CDR1 LNHDA, CDR2 SQIVND (reference sequence). Trimming pared 2 bases from V and 3 bases from J, leaving 19 bases between. CDR3 size: 17 residues. The DNA for the CDR3 is TGTGCCAGTAGTATACTAGGGCTGGGGGCAGGAGAAGAGACCCAGTACTTC. Its protein is CASSILGLGAGEETQYF.

The chain combines TRBV4-2 with TRBJ2-7; 7 bases match TRBD1. Trimming took 1 base from V and 5 from J; bases not matched to a gene: 5. The CDR3 is 14 amino acids. Germline loops: CDR1 LGHNA, CDR2 YNFKEQ. The CDR3 reads CASSQGQGRDEQYF. Here the CDR3 DNA reads TGTGCCAGCAGCCAAGGACAGGGTAGGGACGAGCAGTACTTC.

This chain connects TRBV29-1 to TRBJ1-3; weak D call: TRBD1 (5 bases). V lost 4 bases, J lost 0 bases, and 16 bases lay in between. Looked up from germline, CDR1 is SQVTM and CDR2 is ANQGSEA. There are 16 residues in the CDR3. CDR3 coding DNA: TGCAGCGTTGTTGTCGATTACAGGAACTCTGGAAACACCATATATTTT. Protein: CSVVVDYRNSGNTIYF.

J is TRBJ2-5 and V is TRBV6-1; D remains unclear. From germline, CDR1 is MNHNS and CDR2 SASEGT. V was clipped by 2 bases and J by 4 bases, with 8 bases between them. This CDR3 has 13 residues. CDR3 sequence (DNA): TGTGCCAGCAGTGAAAATCTAATAGAGACCCAGTACTTC. It encodes CASSENLIETQYF.

This sequence joins TRBV27 and TRBJ2-7; D uncertain. V gave up 6 bases and J gave up 2 bases, with 17 bases separating them. CDR1 is MNHEY, CDR2 SMNVEV, per germline (reference sequence). This CDR3 is 15 amino acids long. The CDR3: CASRALGSATYEQYF. The CDR3 nucleotides are TGTGCCAGCAGGGCCCTAGGAAGCGCGACCTACGAGCAGTACTTC.

The V gene is TRBV19, the J gene TRBJ1-3; no clear D gene. The germline V gene encodes CDR1 LNHDA and CDR2 SQIVND (reference sequence). The V and J ends lost 7 bases and 4 bases respectively, with 17 bases between them. The CDR3 covers 15 residues. The CDR3 is CASTSKELHGNTIYF. Here the CDR3 DNA reads TGTGCCAGTACCAGCAAGGAGTTGCACGGAAACACCATATATTTT.

The gene calls are TRBV7-2 and TRBJ1-1, with 8 nucleotides matching TRBD1. The CDR3 has 17 amino acids. The germline gives CDR1 SGHTA, CDR2 FQGNSA. Trimming took 5 bases from V and 2 from J; bases not matched to a gene: 13. The CDR3 nucleotides are TGTGCCAGCAGCGCCAGACCAACAGGGGGATCAAACACTGAAGCTTTCTTT. This sequence encodes CASSARPTGGSNTEAFF.